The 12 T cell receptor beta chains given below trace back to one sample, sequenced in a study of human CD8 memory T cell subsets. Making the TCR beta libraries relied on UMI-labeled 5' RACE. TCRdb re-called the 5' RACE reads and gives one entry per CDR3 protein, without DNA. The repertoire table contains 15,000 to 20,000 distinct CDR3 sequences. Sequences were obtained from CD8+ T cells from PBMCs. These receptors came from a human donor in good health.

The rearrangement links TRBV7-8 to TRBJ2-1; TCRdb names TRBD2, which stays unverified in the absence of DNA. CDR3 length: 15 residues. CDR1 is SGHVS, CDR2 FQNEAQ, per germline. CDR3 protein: CASSQSGNSDNEQFF.

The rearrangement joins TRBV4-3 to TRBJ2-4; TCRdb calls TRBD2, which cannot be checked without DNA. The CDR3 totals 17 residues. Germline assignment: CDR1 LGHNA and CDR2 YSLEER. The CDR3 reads CASSQDTAGTARNIQYF.

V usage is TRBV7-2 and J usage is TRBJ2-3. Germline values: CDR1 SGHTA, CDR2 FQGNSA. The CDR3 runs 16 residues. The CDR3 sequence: CASSYGMGLGTDTQYF.

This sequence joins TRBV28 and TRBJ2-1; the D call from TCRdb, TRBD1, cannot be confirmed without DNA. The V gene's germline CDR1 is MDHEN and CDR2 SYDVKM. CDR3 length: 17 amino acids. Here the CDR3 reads CASSLHGTQGAYNEQFF.

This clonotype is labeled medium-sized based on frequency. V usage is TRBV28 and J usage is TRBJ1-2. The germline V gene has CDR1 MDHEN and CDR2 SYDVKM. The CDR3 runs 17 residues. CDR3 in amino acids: CASLKIHSRSTEYGYTF.

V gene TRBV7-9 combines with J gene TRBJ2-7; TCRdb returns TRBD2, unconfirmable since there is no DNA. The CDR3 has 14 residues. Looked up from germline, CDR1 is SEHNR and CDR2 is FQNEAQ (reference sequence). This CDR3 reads CASSRAGGRAEQYF. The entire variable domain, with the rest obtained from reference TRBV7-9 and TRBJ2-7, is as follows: DTGVSQNPRHKITKRGQNVTFRCDPISEHNRLYWYRQTLGQGPEFLTYFQNEAQLEKSRLLSDRFSAERPKGSFSTLEIQRTEQGDSAMYLCASSRAGGRAEQYFGPGTRLTVT.

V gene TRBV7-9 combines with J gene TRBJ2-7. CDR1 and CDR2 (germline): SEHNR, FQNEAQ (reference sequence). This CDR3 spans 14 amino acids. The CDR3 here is CASSSVGRPYEQYF.

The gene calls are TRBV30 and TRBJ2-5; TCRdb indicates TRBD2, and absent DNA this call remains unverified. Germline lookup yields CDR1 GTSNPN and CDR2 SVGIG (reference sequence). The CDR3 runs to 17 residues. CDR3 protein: CAWSGGTSGSAEETQYF.

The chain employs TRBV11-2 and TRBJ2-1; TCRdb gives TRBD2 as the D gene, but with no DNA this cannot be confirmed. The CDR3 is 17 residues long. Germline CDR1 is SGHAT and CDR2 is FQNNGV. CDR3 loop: CASSLLSMGGDYNEQFF.

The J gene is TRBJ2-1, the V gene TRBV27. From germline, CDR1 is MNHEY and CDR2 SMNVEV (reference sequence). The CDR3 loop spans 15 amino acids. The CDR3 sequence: CASSLSPSSYNEQFF.

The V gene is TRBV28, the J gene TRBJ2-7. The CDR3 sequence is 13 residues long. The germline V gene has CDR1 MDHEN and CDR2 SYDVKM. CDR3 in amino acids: CASSLKGSYEQYF.

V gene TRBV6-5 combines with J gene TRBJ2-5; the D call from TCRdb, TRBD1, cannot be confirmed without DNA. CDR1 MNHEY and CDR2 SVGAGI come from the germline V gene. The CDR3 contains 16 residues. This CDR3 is CASSYSPGGSQETQYF.